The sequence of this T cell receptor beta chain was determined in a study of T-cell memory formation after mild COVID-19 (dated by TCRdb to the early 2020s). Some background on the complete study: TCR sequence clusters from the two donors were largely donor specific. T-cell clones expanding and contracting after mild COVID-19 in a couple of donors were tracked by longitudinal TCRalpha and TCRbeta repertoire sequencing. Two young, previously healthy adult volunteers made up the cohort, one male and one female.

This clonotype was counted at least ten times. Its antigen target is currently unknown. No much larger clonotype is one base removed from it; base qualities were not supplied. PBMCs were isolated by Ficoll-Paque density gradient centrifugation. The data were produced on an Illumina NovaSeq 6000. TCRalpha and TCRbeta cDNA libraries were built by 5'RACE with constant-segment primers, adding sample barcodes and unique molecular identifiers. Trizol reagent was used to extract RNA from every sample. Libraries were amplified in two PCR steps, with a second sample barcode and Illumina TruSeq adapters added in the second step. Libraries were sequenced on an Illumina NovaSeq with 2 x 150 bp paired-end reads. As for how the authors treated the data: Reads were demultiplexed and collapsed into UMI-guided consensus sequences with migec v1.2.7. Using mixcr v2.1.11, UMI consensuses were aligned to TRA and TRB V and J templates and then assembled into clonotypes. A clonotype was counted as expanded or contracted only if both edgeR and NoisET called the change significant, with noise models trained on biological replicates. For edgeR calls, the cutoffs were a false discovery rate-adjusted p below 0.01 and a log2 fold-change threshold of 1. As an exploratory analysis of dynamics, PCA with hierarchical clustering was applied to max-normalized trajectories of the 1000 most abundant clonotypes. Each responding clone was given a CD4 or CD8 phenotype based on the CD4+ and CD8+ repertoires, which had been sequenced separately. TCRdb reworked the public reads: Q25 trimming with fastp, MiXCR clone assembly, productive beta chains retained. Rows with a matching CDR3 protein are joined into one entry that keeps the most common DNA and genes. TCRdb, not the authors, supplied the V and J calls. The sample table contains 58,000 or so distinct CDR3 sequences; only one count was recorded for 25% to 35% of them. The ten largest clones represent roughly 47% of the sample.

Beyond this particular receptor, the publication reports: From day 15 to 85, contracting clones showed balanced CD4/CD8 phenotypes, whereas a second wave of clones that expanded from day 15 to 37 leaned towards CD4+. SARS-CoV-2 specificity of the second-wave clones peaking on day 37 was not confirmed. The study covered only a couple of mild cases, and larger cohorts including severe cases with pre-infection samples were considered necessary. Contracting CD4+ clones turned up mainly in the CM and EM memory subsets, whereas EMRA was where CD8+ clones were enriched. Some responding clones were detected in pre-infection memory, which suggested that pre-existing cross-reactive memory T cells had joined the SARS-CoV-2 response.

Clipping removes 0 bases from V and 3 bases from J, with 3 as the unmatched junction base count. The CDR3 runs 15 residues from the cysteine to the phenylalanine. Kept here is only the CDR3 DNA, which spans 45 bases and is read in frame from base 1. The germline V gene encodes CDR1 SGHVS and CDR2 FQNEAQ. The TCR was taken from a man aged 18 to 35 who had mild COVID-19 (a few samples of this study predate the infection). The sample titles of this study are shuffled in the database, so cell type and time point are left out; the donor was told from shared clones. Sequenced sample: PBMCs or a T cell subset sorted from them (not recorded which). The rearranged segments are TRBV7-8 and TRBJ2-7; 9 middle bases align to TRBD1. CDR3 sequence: CASSLAGQGLYEQYF. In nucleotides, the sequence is TGTGCCAGCAGCTTAGCGGGACAGGGCCTCTACGAGCAGTACTTC.